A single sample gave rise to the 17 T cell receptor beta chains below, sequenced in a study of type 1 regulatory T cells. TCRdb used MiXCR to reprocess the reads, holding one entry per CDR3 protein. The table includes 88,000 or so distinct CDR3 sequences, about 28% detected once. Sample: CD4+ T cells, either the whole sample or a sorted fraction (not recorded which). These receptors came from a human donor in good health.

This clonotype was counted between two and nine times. The CDR3 DNA is TGCAGTGCTGGAATAGCGGGAGGTTTCTCCAATGAGCAGTTCTTC. It translates to CSAGIAGGFSNEQFF. V is TRBV20-1 and J is TRBJ2-1; 10 positions match TRBD2. This CDR3 has 15 amino acids. With V trimmed by 5 bases and J by 6 bases, 10 bases remained unmatched. Germline V CDR1 and CDR2: DFQATT, SNEGSKA (reference sequence).

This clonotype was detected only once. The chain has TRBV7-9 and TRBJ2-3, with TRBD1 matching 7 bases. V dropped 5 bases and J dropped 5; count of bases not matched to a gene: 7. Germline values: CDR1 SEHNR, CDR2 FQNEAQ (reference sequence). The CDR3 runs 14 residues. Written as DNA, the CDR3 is TGTGCCAGCAGCGTAACCCGGGACAGAGATACGCAGTATTTT. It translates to CASSVTRDRDTQYF.

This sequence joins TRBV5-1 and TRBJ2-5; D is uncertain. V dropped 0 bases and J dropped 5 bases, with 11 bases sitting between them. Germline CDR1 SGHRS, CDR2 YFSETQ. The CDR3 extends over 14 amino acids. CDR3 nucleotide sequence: TGCGCCAGCAGCTTGGGAATTGATTCCGAGACCCAGTACTTC. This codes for CASSLGIDSETQYF.

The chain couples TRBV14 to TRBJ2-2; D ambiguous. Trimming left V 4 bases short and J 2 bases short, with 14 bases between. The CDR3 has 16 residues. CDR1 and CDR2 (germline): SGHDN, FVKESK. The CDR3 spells CASSPLDGTNTGELFF. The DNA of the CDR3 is TGTGCCAGCAGCCCCCTCGACGGAACCAACACCGGGGAGCTGTTTTTT.

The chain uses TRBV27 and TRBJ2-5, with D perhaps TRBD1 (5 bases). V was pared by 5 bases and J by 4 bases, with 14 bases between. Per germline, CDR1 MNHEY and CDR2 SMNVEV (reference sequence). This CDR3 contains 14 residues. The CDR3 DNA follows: TGTGCCAGCAGTCACGTCGGACATACAGAGACCCAGTACTTC. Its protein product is CASSHVGHTETQYF.

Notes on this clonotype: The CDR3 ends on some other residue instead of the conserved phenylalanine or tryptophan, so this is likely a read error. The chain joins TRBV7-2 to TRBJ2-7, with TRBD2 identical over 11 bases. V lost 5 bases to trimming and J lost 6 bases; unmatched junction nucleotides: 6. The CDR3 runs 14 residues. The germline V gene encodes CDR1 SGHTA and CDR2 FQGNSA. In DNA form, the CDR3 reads TGTGCCAGCAGCCAGCTAGCGGGAGGCGGCGAGCAGTACTCC. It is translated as CASSQLAGGGEQYS.

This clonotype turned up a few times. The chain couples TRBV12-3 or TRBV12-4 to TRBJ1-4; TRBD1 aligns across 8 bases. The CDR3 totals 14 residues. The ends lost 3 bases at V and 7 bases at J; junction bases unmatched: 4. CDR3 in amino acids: CASSFRQGSEKLFF. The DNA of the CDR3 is TGTGCCAGCAGTTTTAGACAGGGGTCTGAAAAACTGTTTTTT.

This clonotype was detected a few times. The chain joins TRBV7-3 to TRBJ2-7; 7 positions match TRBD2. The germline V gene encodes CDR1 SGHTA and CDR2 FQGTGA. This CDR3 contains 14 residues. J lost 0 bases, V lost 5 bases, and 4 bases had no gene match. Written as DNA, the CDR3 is TGTGCCAGCAGCCCAAGCGGGAACTCCTACGAGCAGTACTTC. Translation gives CASSPSGNSYEQYF.

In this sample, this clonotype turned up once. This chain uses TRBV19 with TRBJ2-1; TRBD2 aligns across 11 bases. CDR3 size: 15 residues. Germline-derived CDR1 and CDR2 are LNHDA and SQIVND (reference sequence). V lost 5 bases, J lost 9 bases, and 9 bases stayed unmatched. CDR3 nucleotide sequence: TGTGCCAGTAGTGTCACTAGCGGGAGTATAGGTGAGCAGTTCTTC. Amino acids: CASSVTSGSIGEQFF. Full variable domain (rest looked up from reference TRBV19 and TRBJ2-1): DGGITQSPKYLFRKEGQNVTLSCEQNLNHDAMYWYRQDPGQGLRLIYYSQIVNDFQKGDIAEGYSVSREKKESFPLTVTSAQKNPTAFYLCASSVTSGSIGEQFFGPGTRLTVL.

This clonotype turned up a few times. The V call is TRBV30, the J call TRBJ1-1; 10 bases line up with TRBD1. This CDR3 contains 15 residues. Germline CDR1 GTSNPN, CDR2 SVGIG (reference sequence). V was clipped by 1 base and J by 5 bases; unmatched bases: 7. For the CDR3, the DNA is TGTGCCTGGAGTGGGCCCCGGACAGGGGGGACTGAAGCTTTCTTT. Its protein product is CAWSGPRTGGTEAFF. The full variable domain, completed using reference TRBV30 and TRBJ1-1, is SQTIHQWPATLVQPVGSPLSLECTVEGTSNPNLYWYRQAAGRGLQLLFYSVGIGQISSEVPQNLSASRPQDRQFILSSKKLLLSDSGFYLCAWSGPRTGGTEAFFGQGTRLTVV.

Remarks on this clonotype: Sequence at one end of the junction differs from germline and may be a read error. CDR3 sequence (DNA): TGTGCCAGCAGCTTTCGGACTAGCGGCTACGAGCCGTACTTC. Encoded protein: CASSFRTSGYEPYF. V and J are TRBV7-2 and TRBJ2-7, with 10 bases fitting TRBD2. The CDR3 is made up of 14 amino acids. Germline CDR1 reads SGHTA; CDR2 reads FQGNSA. Combining the CDR3 with reference TRBV7-2 and TRBJ2-7 gives the whole variable domain GAGVSQSPSNKVTEKGKDVELRCDPISGHTALYWYRQSLGQGLEFLIYFQGNSAPDKSGLPSDRFSAERTGGSVSTLTIQRTQQEDSAVYLCASSFRTSGYEPYFGPGTRLTVT.

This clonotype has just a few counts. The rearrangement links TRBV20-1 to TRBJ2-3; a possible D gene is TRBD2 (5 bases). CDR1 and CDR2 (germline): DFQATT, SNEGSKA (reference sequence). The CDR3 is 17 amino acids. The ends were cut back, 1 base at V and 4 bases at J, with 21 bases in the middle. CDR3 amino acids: CSARVLPPRGRADTQYF. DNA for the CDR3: TGCAGTGCTAGAGTGCTCCCTCCTCGGGGAAGGGCAGATACGCAGTATTTT.

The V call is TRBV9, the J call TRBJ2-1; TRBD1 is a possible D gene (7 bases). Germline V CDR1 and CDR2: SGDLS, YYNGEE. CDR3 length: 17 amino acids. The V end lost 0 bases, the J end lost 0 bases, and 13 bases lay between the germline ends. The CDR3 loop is CASSVARGTDSYNEQFF. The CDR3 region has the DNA TGTGCCAGCAGCGTAGCTCGCGGGACAGACTCCTACAATGAGCAGTTCTTC.

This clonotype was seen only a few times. For the CDR3, the DNA is TGTGCCAGCAGCGTGCCCGTCACCGGGGAGCTGTTTTTT. Translated, it gives CASSVPVTGELFF. The chain is built from TRBV11-2 and TRBJ2-2; D unclear. This CDR3 contains 13 residues. V was shortened by 5 bases and J by 4 bases, with 8 bases between the two germline ends. The germline V gene has CDR1 SGHAT and CDR2 FQNNGV.

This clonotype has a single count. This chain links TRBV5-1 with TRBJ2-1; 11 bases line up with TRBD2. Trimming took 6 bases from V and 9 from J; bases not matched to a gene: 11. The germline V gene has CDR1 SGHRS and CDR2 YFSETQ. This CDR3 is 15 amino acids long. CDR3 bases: TGCGCCAGCACCCCGGTGCTAGCGGGAGGTGGTGAGCAGTTCTTC. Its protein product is CASTPVLAGGGEQFF.

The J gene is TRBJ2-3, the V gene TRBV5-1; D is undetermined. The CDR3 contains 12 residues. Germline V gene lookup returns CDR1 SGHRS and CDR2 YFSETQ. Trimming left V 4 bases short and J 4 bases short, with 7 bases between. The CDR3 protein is CASSPRSDTQYF. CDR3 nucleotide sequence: TGCGCCAGCAGCCCAAGATCAGATACGCAGTATTTT.

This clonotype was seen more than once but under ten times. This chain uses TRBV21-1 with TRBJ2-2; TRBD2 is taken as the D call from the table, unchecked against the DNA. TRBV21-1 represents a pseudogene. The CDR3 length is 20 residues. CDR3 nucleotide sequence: TGTGCCAGCAGCAAACCCTCGGGACTAGCGGGAGCGCCGAACACCGGGGAGCTGTTTTTT. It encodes CASSKPSGLAGAPNTGELFF.